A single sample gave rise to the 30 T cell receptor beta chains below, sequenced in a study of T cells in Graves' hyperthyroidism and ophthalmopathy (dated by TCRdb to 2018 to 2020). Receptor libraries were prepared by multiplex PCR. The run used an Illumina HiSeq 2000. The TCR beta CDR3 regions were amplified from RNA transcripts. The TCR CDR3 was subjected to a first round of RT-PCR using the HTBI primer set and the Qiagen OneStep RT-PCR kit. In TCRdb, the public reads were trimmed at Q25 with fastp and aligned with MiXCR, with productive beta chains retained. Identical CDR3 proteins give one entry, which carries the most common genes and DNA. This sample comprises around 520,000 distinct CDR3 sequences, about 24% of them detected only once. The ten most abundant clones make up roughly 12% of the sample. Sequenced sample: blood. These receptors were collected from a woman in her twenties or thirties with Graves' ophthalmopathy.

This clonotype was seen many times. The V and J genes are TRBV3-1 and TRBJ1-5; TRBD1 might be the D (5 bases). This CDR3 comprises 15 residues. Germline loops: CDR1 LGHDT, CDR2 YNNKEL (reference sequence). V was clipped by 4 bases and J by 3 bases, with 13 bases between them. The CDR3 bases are TGTGCCAGCAGCCCACACACAGGAGACAATCAGCCCCAGCATTTT. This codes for CASSPHTGDNQPQHF.

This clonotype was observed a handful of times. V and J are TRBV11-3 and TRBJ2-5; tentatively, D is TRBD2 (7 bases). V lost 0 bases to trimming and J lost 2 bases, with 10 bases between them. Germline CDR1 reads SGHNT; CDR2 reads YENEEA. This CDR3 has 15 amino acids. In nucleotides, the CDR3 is TGTGCCAGCAGCTTAGAGGCGGGGGCACAAGAGACCCAGTACTTC. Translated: CASSLEAGAQETQYF.

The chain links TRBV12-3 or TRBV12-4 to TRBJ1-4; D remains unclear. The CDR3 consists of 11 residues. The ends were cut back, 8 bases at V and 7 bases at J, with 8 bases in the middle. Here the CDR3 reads CASSFGEKLFF. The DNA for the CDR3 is TGTGCCAGCTCCTTTGGTGAAAAACTGTTTTTT.

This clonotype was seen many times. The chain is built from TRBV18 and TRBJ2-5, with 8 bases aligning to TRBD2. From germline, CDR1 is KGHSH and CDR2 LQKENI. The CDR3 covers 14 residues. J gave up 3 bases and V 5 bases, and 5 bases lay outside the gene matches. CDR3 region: CASSDKLAEETQYF. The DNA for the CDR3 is TGTGCCAGCTCAGACAAACTAGCGGAAGAGACCCAGTACTTC.

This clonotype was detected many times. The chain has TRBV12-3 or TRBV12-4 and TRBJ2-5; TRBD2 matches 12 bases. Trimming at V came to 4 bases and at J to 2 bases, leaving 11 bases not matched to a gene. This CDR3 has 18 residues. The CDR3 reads CASSSSGAGTSGQETQYF. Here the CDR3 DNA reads TGTGCCAGCAGTTCCTCAGGGGCCGGGACTAGCGGGCAAGAGACCCAGTACTTC.

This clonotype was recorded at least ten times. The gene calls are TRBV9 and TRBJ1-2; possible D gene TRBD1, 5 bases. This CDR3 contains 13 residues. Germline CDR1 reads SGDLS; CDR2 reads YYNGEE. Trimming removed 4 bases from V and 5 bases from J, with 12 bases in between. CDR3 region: CASSPREGYGYTF. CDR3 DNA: TGTGCCAGCAGCCCTAGGGAGGGGTATGGCTACACCTTC.

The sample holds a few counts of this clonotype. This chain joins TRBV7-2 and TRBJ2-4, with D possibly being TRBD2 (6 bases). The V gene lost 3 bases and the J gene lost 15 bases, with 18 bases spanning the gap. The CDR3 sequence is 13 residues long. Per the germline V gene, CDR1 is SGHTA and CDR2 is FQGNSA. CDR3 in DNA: TGTGCCAGCAGCTTGGGGCGAGGCGGGACGGGGTACTTC. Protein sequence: CASSLGRGGTGYF.

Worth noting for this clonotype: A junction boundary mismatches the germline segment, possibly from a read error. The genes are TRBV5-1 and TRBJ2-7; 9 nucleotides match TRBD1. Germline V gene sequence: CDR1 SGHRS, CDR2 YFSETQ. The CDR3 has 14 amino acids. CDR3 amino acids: CDSSFGTGTYEQYF. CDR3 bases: TGCGACAGCAGCTTCGGGACAGGGACCTACGAGCAGTACTTC.

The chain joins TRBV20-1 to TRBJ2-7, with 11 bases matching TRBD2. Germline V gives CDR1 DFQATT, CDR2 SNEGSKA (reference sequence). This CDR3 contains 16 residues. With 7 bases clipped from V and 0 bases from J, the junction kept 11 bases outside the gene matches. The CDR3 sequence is CSGTWASGGSSYEQYF. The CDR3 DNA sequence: TGCAGTGGGACATGGGCTAGCGGGGGGAGCTCCTACGAGCAGTACTTC.

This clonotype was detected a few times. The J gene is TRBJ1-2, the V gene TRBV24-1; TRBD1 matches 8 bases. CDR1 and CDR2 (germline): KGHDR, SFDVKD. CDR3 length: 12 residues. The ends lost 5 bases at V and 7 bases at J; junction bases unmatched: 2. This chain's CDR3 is CATSVDRGGYTF. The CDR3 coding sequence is TGTGCCACCAGTGTTGACAGGGGTGGCTACACCTTC.

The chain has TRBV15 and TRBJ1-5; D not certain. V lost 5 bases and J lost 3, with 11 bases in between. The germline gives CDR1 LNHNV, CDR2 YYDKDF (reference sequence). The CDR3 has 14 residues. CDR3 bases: TGTGCCACCAGCGTCGACTATTCCAATCAGCCCCAGCATTTT. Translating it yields CATSVDYSNQPQHF.

CDR3 protein: CASSPEPGKKVNTEAFF. Here the CDR3 DNA reads TGCGCCAGCAGCCCAGAGCCGGGGAAGAAGGTGAACACTGAAGCTTTCTTT. The chain carries TRBV4-1 and TRBJ1-1; D call uncertain. The germline V gene encodes CDR1 MGHRA and CDR2 YSYEKL. V was pared by 4 bases and J by 0 bases, with 18 bases between. CDR3 length equals 17 residues.

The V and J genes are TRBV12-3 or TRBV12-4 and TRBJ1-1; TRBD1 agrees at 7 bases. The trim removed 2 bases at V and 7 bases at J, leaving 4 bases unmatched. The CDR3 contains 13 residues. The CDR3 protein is CASSLQGEVEAFF. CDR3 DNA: TGTGCCAGCAGTTTACAGGGGGAGGTTGAAGCTTTCTTT.

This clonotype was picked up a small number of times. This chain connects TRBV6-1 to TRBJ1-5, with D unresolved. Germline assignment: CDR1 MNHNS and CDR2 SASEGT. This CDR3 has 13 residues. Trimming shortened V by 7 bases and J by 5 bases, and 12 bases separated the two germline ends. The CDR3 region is CASTPTSDQPQHF. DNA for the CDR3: TGTGCCAGCACCCCGACAAGTGATCAGCCCCAGCATTTT.

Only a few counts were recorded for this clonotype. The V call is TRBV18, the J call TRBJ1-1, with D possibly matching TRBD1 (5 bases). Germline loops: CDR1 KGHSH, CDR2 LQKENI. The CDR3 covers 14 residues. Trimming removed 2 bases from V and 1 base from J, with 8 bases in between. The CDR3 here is CASSPLRGNTEAFF. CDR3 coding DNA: TGTGCCAGCTCACCATTAAGGGGGAACACTGAAGCTTTCTTT.

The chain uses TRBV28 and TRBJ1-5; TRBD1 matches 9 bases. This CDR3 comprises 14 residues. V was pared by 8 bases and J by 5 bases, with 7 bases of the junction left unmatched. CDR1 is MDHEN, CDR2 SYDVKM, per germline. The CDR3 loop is CASQEDRGYQPQHF. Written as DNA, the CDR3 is TGTGCCAGCCAAGAGGACAGGGGTTATCAGCCCCAGCATTTT.

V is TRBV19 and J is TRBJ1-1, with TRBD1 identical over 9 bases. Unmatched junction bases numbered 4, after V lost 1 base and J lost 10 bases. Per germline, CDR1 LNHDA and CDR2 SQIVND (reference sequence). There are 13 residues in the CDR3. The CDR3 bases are TGTGCCAGTAGTATAGGGAACAGGGGGCCAGCTTTCTTT. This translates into CASSIGNRGPAFF.

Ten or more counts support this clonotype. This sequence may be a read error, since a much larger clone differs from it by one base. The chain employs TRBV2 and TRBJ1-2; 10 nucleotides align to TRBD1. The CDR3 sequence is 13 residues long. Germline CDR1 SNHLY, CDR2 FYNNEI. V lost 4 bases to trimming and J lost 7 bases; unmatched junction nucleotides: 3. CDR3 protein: CASSGQGARGYTF. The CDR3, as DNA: TGTGCCAGCAGTGGACAGGGGGCGCGTGGCTACACCTTC.

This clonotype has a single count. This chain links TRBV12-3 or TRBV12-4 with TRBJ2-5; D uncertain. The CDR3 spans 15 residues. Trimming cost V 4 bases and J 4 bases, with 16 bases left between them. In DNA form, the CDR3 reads TGTGCCAGCAGTTACGGGTGGGGAAAGGGAGAGACCCAGTACTTC. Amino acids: CASSYGWGKGETQYF.

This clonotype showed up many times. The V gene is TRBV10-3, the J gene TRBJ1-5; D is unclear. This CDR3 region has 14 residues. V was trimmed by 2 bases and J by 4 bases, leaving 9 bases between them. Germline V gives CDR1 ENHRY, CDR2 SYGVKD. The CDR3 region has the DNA TGTGCCATCAGTGAGAGGCCCGGAAATCAGCCCCAGCATTTT. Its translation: CAISERPGNQPQHF.

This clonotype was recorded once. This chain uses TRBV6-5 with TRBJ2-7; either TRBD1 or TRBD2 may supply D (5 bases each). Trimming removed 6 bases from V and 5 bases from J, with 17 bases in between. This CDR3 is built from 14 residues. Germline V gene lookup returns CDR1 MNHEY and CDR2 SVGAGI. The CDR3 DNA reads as TGTGCCAGCAGCTTCTCGGGGCGGCATAACGAGCAGTACTTC. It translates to CASSFSGRHNEQYF.

The CDR3, as DNA: TGTGCCAGCAGAACCGGGACACTACACACTGAAGCTTTCTTT. As protein: CASRTGTLHTEAFF. V usage is TRBV5-4 and J usage is TRBJ1-1, with TRBD1 as a possible D gene (6 bases). The germline V gene encodes CDR1 SGHNT and CDR2 YYREEE (reference sequence). The CDR3 has 14 amino acids. Trimming cost V 5 bases and J 3 bases, with 14 bases left between them.

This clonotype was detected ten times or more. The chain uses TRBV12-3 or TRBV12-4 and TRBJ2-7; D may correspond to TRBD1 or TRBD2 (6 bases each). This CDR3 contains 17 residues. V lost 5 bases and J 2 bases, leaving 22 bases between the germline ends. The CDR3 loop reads CASSPGGGPDNPYEQYF. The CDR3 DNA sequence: TGTGCCAGCAGTCCTGGAGGGGGTCCCGACAACCCCTACGAGCAGTACTTC.

In nucleotides, the CDR3 is TGTGCCAGCAGCAACGGACTAGCCGGGGAGCTGTTTTTT. Protein: CASSNGLAGELFF. The V call is TRBV11-3, the J call TRBJ2-2; 7 positions agree with TRBD2. From germline, CDR1 is SGHNT and CDR2 YENEEA. V gave up 5 bases and J gave up 6 bases; unmatched junction bases: 3. The CDR3 is 13 amino acids.

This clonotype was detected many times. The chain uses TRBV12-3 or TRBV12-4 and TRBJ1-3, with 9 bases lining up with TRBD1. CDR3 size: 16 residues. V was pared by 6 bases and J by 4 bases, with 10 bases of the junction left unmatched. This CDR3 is CASSPGQGLRGNTIYF. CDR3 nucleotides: TGTGCCAGCAGCCCGGGACAGGGCTTGAGGGGAAACACCATATATTTT.

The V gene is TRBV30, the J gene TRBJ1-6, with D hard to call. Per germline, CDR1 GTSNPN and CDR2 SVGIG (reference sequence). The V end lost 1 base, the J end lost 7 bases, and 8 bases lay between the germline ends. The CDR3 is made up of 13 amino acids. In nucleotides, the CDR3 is TGTGCCTGGAGTGAATTGGTGAATTCACCCCTCCACTTT. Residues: CAWSELVNSPLHF.

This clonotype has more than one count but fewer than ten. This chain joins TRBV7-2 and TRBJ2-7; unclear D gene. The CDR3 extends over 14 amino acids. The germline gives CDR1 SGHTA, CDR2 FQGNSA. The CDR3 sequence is CATVGIRVPYEQYF. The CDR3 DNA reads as TGTGCTACGGTGGGGATAAGGGTCCCCTACGAGCAGTACTTC.

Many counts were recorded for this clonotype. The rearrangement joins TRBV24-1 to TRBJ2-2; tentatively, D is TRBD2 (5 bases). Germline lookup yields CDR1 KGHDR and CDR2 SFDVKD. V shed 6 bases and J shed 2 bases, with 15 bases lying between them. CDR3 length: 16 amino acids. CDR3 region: CATSSRTHRNTGELFF. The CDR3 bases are TGTGCCACCAGTTCCAGGACTCACCGAAACACCGGGGAGCTGTTTTTT.

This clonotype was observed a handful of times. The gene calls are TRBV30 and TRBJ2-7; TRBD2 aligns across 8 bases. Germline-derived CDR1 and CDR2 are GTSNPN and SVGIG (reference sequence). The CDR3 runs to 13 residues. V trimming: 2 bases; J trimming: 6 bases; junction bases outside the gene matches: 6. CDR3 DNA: TGTGCCTGGAGTTCGCGGACTAGCCGCGAGCAGTACTTC. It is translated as CAWSSRTSREQYF.

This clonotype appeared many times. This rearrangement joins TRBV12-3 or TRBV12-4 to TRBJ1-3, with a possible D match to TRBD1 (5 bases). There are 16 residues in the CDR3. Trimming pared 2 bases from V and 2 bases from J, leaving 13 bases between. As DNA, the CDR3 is TGTGCCAGCAGTTTAAAGGCAGGGATGCCTGGAAACACCATATATTTT. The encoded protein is CASSLKAGMPGNTIYF.